This TCR beta chain was sequenced during a study of regulatory T cells in long-lasting Graves disease. This clonotype was detected many times. Germline V gene lookup returns CDR1 SGHRS and CDR2 YFSETQ. V dropped 4 bases and J dropped 0; count of bases not matched to a gene: 3. There are 14 residues in the CDR3. Through Arm-PCR of CDR3 regions and iRepertoire HTBI primers, TCR beta libraries were built. One entry per CDR3 protein results from TCRdb running MiXCR on the multiplex PCR reads. Of roughly 400,000 distinct CDR3 sequences in the sample, approximately 22% were seen once. Documented time point: persistent/refractory GD, antithyroid drugs over 5 years with positive TRAb. PBMC RNA served as the TCR library source.

The sequence derives from a female donor with Graves disease. V and J are TRBV5-1 and TRBJ1-2; 7 nucleotides agree with TRBD1. Sequencing used peripheral blood mononuclear cells (PBMCs), obtained when the disease was refractory, from a patient treated with antithyroid drugs. CDR3 protein: CASSTGQTNYGYTF. CDR3 sequence (DNA): TGCGCCAGCAGCACGGGACAGACTAACTATGGCTACACCTTC.